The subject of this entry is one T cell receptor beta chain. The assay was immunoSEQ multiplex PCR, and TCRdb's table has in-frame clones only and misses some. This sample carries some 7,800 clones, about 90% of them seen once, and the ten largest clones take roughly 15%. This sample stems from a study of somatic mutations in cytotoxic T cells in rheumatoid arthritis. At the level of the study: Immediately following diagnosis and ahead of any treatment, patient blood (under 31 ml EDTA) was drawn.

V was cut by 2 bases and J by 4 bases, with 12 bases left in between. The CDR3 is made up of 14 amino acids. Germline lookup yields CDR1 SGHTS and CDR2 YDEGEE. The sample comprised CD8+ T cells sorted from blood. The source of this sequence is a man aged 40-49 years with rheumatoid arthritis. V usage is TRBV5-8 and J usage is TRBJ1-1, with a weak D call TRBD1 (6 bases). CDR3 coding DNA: TGTGCCAGCAGCTTCCAGGGGATTGGCACTGAAGCTTTCTTT. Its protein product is CASSFQGIGTEAFF.